These T cell receptor beta chains were read from a single sample in a study of cytomegalovirus exposure and HLA in healthy donors. Method: immunoSEQ multiplex PCR; TCRdb's copy keeps in-frame clones and lacks some. The sample yields 76,000 or so clones, under 85% seen once. Sequencing was done on a sample of PBMCs. The receptors originated from a middle-aged woman in good health and CMV-seropositive. Each CDR3 is given with its conserved first and last residue. A D gene is named only where the DNA matches it firmly. Some rows have no size entry. The others give once, few or many, or a class for an expanded clone.

cdr3_aa: CASSQKAGTGVSSGELFF
cdr3_nt: TGTGCCAGCAGCCAAAAAGCCGGGACAGGGGTGTCGAGCGGGGAGCTGTTTTTT
j_call: TRBJ2-2
d_call: TRBD1
clone_size: -
cdr3_length: 18
v_call: TRBV4-2

cdr3_aa: CASSSQRGSRNEQFF
cdr3_nt: TGTGCCAGCAGCTCCCAGAGGGGGAGTAGGAATGAGCAGTTCTTC
j_call: TRBJ2-1
d_call: -
clone_size: -
cdr3_length: 15
v_call: TRBV7-9

cdr3_aa: CASSLAEGFDEQFF
cdr3_nt: TGCGCCAGCAGCTTGGCCGAGGGATTCGATGAGCAGTTCTTC
j_call: TRBJ2-1
d_call: -
clone_size: -
cdr3_length: 14
v_call: TRBV5-1

cdr3_aa: CASSEENYGYTF
cdr3_nt: TGTGCCAGTAGTGAAGAGAACTATGGCTACACCTTC
j_call: TRBJ1-2
d_call: -
clone_size: few
cdr3_length: 12
v_call: TRBV19

cdr3_aa: CASSSRQGEQYF
cdr3_nt: TGTGCCAGTAGTTCTAGACAGGGGGAGCAGTACTTC
j_call: TRBJ2-7
d_call: TRBD1
clone_size: -
cdr3_length: 12
v_call: TRBV19

cdr3_aa: CASSLAGVTDTQYF
cdr3_nt: TGTGCCAGCAGTTTAGCGGGGGTCACAGATACGCAGTATTTT
j_call: TRBJ2-3
d_call: TRBD2
clone_size: -
cdr3_length: 14
v_call: TRBV28

cdr3_aa: CASSLAPNTEAFF
cdr3_nt: TGCGCCAGCAGCTTGGCTCCCAACACTGAAGCTTTCTTT
j_call: TRBJ1-1
d_call: -
clone_size: few
cdr3_length: 13
v_call: TRBV5-1

cdr3_aa: CASSYEGENYGYTF
cdr3_nt: TGTGCCAGCAGTTACGAGGGGGAAAACTATGGCTACACCTTC
j_call: TRBJ1-2
d_call: -
clone_size: -
cdr3_length: 14
v_call: TRBV6-6

cdr3_aa: CASSLGGLAGGGDTQYF
cdr3_nt: TGTGCCAGCAGCTTAGGGGGACTAGCGGGAGGAGGAGATACGCAGTATTTT
j_call: TRBJ2-3
d_call: TRBD2
clone_size: -
cdr3_length: 17
v_call: TRBV5-4

cdr3_aa: CAWSVDSSAYGYTF
cdr3_nt: TGTGCCTGGAGTGTAGATTCGAGTGCTTATGGCTACACCTTC
j_call: TRBJ1-2
d_call: -
clone_size: -
cdr3_length: 14
v_call: TRBV30

cdr3_aa: CASSLALYGYTF
cdr3_nt: TGTGCCAGCAGCTTAGCGTTATATGGCTACACCTTC
j_call: TRBJ1-2
d_call: -
clone_size: -
cdr3_length: 12
v_call: TRBV7-2

cdr3_aa: CASSELDRGLSPLHF
cdr3_nt: TGTGCCAGCAGTGAATTGGATAGGGGGCTTTCACCCCTCCACTTT
j_call: TRBJ1-6
d_call: TRBD1
clone_size: -
cdr3_length: 15
v_call: TRBV25-1

cdr3_aa: CASSLGFGDGSNEQFF
cdr3_nt: TGTGCCAGCAGCTTAGGGTTTGGGGACGGGAGCAATGAGCAGTTCTTC
j_call: TRBJ2-1
d_call: -
clone_size: -
cdr3_length: 16
v_call: TRBV7-9

cdr3_aa: CASSEAGQGGGYTF
cdr3_nt: TGTGCCAGCAGTGAAGCCGGACAGGGCGGTGGCTACACCTTC
j_call: TRBJ1-2
d_call: TRBD1
clone_size: -
cdr3_length: 14
v_call: TRBV6-1

cdr3_aa: CASSEDSSGANVLTF
cdr3_nt: TGTGCCAGCAGTGAAGACAGCTCTGGGGCCAACGTCCTGACTTTC
j_call: TRBJ2-6
d_call: -
clone_size: -
cdr3_length: 15
v_call: TRBV6-1

cdr3_aa: CASGRGFTDTQYF
cdr3_nt: TGTGCCAGCGGGCGGGGGTTCACAGATACGCAGTATTTT
j_call: TRBJ2-3
d_call: TRBD2
clone_size: -
cdr3_length: 13
v_call: TRBV27